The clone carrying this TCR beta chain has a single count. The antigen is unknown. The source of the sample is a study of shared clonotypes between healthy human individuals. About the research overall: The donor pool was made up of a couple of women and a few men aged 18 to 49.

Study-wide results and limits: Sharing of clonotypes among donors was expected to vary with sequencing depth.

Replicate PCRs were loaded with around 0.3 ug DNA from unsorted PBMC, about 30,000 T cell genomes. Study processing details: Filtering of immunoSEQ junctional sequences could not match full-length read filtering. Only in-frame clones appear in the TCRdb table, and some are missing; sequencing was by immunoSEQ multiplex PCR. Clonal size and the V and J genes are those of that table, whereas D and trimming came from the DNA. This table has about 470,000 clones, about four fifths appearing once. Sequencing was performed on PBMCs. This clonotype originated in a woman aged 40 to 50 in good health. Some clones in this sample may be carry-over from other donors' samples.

The DNA for the CDR3 is TGTGCCAGCGGGGGACAGGGGTTTGGCTACACCTTC. Translating it yields CASGGQGFGYTF. The V gene is TRBV2, the J gene TRBJ1-2; 10 nucleotides line up with TRBD1. Germline V gene lookup returns CDR1 SNHLY and CDR2 FYNNEI. The V segment lost 8 bases and the J segment 7 bases; nucleotides outside the gene matches: 4. The CDR3 is 12 residues long.